This entry features one T cell receptor beta chain sequence. The antigen remains unidentified. These data come from a study of cytomegalovirus exposure and HLA in healthy donors. Findings of the study overall: TCR sequences were mostly rare, though some public TCRs occurred in many donors.

This CDR3 is 11 amino acids long. V lost 3 bases and J lost 11, with 13 bases in between. CDR1 is GTSNPN and CDR2 is SVGIG in the germline V gene (reference sequence). PCR amplification relied on 60 Vbeta primers (plus 13 Jbeta primers). Data came from immunoSEQ multiplex PCR; TCRdb stores just in-frame clones and leaves some out. Here the sample spans about 120,000 clones, 78% being singletons. The sequencing sample was made of PBMCs. V gene TRBV30 combines with J gene TRBJ2-5, with D possibly TRBD2 on 6 matching bases. This TCR was recovered from a woman aged 30 to 39 in good health and CMV-seropositive. CDR3 residues: CAWRQWGEQYF. CDR3 coding DNA: TGTGCCTGGAGGCAATGGGGGGAGCAGTACTTC.